One and the same sample provided the 21 T cell receptor beta chains below, sequenced in a study of human T cells and chemical hapten exposure (TCRdb year 2021). The method behind the library was RACE. The data were produced on a NextSeq 500. TCRdb reran the public reads through fastp at Q25 and MiXCR, keeping productive beta chains. Merged by CDR3 protein, the rows form single entries marked with the most common genes and DNA. Counted in this sample were about 380,000 distinct CDR3 sequences; 4.5% to 5.5% of them appeared once. Together, the top ten hold 2.6% of the sample. This specimen's time point label, interpreted: pre-sensitization, week 0. Read against the paper, the sample's treatment or condition label means: therapeutic diphenylcyclopropenone sensitization with weekly scalp DPC. The sequencing here drew on whole blood, taken in connection with sensitization to the hapten diphenylcyclopropenone (DPC). Receptor source: a woman aged 50 to 60 with alopecia areata. Some clones in this sample may be carry-over from other donors' samples.

There are many counts of this clonotype. The chain links TRBV4-1 to TRBJ2-3; 10 bases match TRBD2. J lost 1 base, V lost 7 bases, and 8 bases had no gene match. Germline V lookup: CDR1 MGHRA, CDR2 YSYEKL. The CDR3 contains 16 residues. CDR3 sequence: CASTSSGSLGTDTQYF. The CDR3 DNA sequence: TGCGCCAGCACCTCTAGCGGGAGTCTTGGCACAGATACGCAGTATTTT.

This rearrangement joins TRBV28 to TRBJ1-2; D is perhaps TRBD1 (5 bases). CDR3 length equals 14 residues. In germline, CDR1 is MDHEN, CDR2 SYDVKM. Trimming left V 6 bases short and J 4 bases short, with 15 bases between. CDR3 in DNA: TGTGCCAGCAGAGCCTCGACAGCTCTCTATGGCTACACCTTC. Protein product: CASRASTALYGYTF.

This clonotype was seen more than once but under ten times. V is TRBV7-9 and J is TRBJ2-2; D is unresolved. The CDR3 length is 14 residues. V was pared by 1 base and J by 7 bases, with 10 bases between. Germline loops: CDR1 SEHNR, CDR2 FQNEAQ (reference sequence). Here the CDR3 DNA reads TGTGCCAGCAGCTTAGTCACAGTGGACGGGGAGCTGTTTTTT. Translated: CASSLVTVDGELFF.

V is TRBV7-9 and J is TRBJ2-7, with 8 bases lining up with TRBD2. The CDR3 covers 16 residues. The V segment lost 1 base and the J segment 3 bases; nucleotides outside the gene matches: 8. Germline values: CDR1 SEHNR, CDR2 FQNEAQ (reference sequence). This CDR3 reads CASSLGPAGVHYEQYF. As DNA, the CDR3 is TGTGCCAGCAGCTTAGGACCAGCGGGGGTCCACTACGAGCAGTACTTC.

This chain joins TRBV10-3 and TRBJ2-7; 11 nucleotides match TRBD1. The CDR3 has 13 residues. V lost 6 bases, J lost 4 bases, and 2 bases stayed unmatched. CDR1 and CDR2 (germline): ENHRY, SYGVKD. The CDR3, as DNA: TGTGCCATCAGGGGGACAGGGGGTTACGAGCAGTACTTC. Translated, it gives CAIRGTGGYEQYF.

This clonotype has a count of ten or more. The chain has TRBV3-1 and TRBJ2-1; unclear D gene. This CDR3 region has 13 residues. V gave up 3 bases and J gave up 9 bases, with 12 bases separating them. Germline CDR1 is LGHDT and CDR2 is YNNKEL (reference sequence). CDR3 sequence reads: CASSQDLDAEQFF. In DNA form, the CDR3 reads TGTGCCAGCAGCCAGGACCTAGACGCTGAGCAGTTCTTC.

A few counts support this clonotype. The chain combines TRBV5-1 with TRBJ2-7, with D unclear. This CDR3 is 13 amino acids long. The V gene's germline CDR1 is SGHRS and CDR2 YFSETQ. V shed 4 bases and J shed 3 bases, with 11 bases lying between them. The CDR3 sequence: CASSLPTVYEQYF. CDR3 bases: TGCGCCAGCAGCCTCCCTACAGTCTACGAGCAGTACTTC.

Ten or more counts support this clonotype. The CDR3 loop is CSAKRVSSYNEQFF. In DNA form, the CDR3 reads TGCAGTGCTAAGCGGGTCAGCTCCTACAATGAGCAGTTCTTC. V gene TRBV20-1 combines with J gene TRBJ2-1; weak D call: TRBD2 (6 bases). The germline V gene encodes CDR1 DFQATT and CDR2 SNEGSKA (reference sequence). With 4 bases removed from V and 0 bases from J, the gap between germline ends came to 10 bases. The CDR3 contains 14 residues.

This clonotype has just a few counts. The rearrangement uses TRBV29-1 and TRBJ2-1, with D perhaps assigned TRBD1 or TRBD2 (5 bases each). Germline CDR1 is SQVTM and CDR2 is ANQGSEA. Trimming cost V 3 bases and J 9 bases, with 9 bases left between them. The CDR3 has 11 residues. The CDR3 reads CSVESRGEQFF. Here the CDR3 DNA reads TGCAGCGTTGAGTCGAGGGGTGAGCAGTTCTTC.

This rearrangement joins TRBV24-1 to TRBJ2-3, with D tentatively TRBD2 (7 bases). The CDR3 length is 18 residues. V lost 4 bases and J 0 bases, leaving 19 bases between the germline ends. The germline CDR1 and CDR2 sequences are KGHDR and SFDVKD. The CDR3 is CATSEPLGASGSTDTQYF. For the CDR3, the DNA is TGTGCCACCAGTGAGCCCCTGGGGGCTAGCGGAAGCACAGATACGCAGTATTTT.

This clonotype was seen a handful of times. This sequence joins TRBV10-2 and TRBJ1-1, with D perhaps TRBD1 (6 bases). Looked up from germline, CDR1 is WSHSY and CDR2 is SAAADI. The V end lost 6 bases, the J end lost 5 bases, and 13 bases lay between the germline ends. The length of the CDR3 is 13 residues. CDR3 in amino acids: CASREGGRTEAFF. CDR3 coding DNA: TGCGCCAGCAGGGAAGGGGGGCGGACTGAAGCTTTCTTT.

This clonotype was observed many times. The V call is TRBV29-1, the J call TRBJ1-1; D possibly corresponds to TRBD1 (6 bases). Germline CDR1 reads SQVTM; CDR2 reads ANQGSEA. Trimming took off 4 bases at V and 4 bases at J, with 13 bases between the two ends. This CDR3 spans 13 amino acids. The CDR3 DNA follows: TGCAGCGTTGCGATACAGGGTGGCACTGAAGCTTTCTTT. The encoded protein is CSVAIQGGTEAFF.

This clonotype appeared a few times. V gene TRBV12-3 or TRBV12-4 combines with J gene TRBJ2-3; the D gene could be TRBD1 or TRBD2 (5 bases each). Trimming cost V 6 bases and J 1 base, with 11 bases left between them. The length of the CDR3 is 14 residues. The CDR3 nucleotides read TGTGCCAGCAGCGGGACGGAACGCACAGATACGCAGTATTTT. As protein: CASSGTERTDTQYF.

This clonotype turned up a few times. The chain combines TRBV12-3 or TRBV12-4 with TRBJ2-1, with 8 bases aligning to TRBD2. Unmatched junction bases numbered 5, after V lost 1 base and J lost 6 bases. The CDR3 spans 15 residues. This CDR3 is CASSLGAGARNEQFF. The CDR3 DNA reads as TGTGCCAGCAGTTTAGGAGCGGGAGCTCGCAATGAGCAGTTCTTC.

This clonotype was counted only a few times. This chain links TRBV27 with TRBJ1-1; possible D gene TRBD1, 5 bases. This CDR3 has 16 amino acids. Trimming cost V 7 bases and J 3 bases, with 21 bases left between them. Looked up from germline, CDR1 is MNHEY and CDR2 is SMNVEV (reference sequence). CDR3 nucleotides: TGTGCCAGCAATCCCCTGGGACTCAATGCGGACACTGAAGCTTTCTTT. Translation: CASNPLGLNADTEAFF.

This clonotype was observed at least ten times. The rearrangement joins TRBV29-1 to TRBJ2-3; tentative D call: TRBD1 (5 bases). Trimming stripped 7 bases from V and 4 bases from J, with 12 bases between. CDR1 and CDR2 (germline): SQVTM, ANQGSEA. CDR3 length: 12 amino acids. The CDR3 DNA follows: TGCAGCGCTCCAGGGTCCCCAGATACGCAGTATTTT. Its translation: CSAPGSPDTQYF.

This clonotype was counted between two and nine times. The chain combines TRBV10-2 with TRBJ1-4; D is undetermined. The CDR3 contains 13 residues. CDR1 WSHSY and CDR2 SAAADI come from the germline V gene. Trimming pared 2 bases from V and 8 bases from J, leaving 9 bases between. This chain's CDR3 is CASSENAGEKLFF. As DNA, the CDR3 is TGCGCCAGCAGTGAGAATGCGGGAGAAAAACTGTTTTTT.

This clonotype showed up many times. The genes are TRBV7-2 and TRBJ1-6; 10 bases agree with TRBD1. V was pared by 5 bases and J by 7 bases, with 8 bases of the junction left unmatched. CDR1 is SGHTA, CDR2 FQGNSA, per germline. The CDR3 extends over 16 amino acids. The CDR3 DNA follows: TGTGCCAGCAGCCCCCGGCCGACAGGGGGCAATTCACCCCTCCACTTT. Protein: CASSPRPTGGNSPLHF.

A note on this clonotype: The junction shows a germline mismatch at one end, possibly a read error. The CDR3 DNA reads as TGCAGTGCTAGGGGCAGGGCGAACACCGGGGAGCGGTTTTTT. It codes for CSARGRANTGERFF. J is TRBJ2-2 and V is TRBV20-1; perhaps D is TRBD1 or TRBD2 (5 bases each). Germline CDR1 is DFQATT and CDR2 is SNEGSKA (reference sequence). The CDR3 is 14 amino acids.

The chain has TRBV2 and TRBJ2-3, with 9 bases that match TRBD2. The CDR3 has 16 residues. V lost 7 bases to trimming and J lost 4 bases; unmatched junction nucleotides: 12. CDR1 is SNHLY, CDR2 FYNNEI, per germline. CDR3 loop: CASTLDSGSRSDTQYF. CDR3 nucleotides: TGTGCCAGCACCCTAGATAGCGGGAGCAGGTCAGATACGCAGTATTTT.

This clonotype has a handful of counts. The CDR3 here is CASSYPEGKEFPLHF. The CDR3 coding sequence is TGTGCCAGCAGTTACCCGGAGGGGAAGGAGTTCCCCCTCCACTTT. The rearrangement links TRBV6-2 or TRBV6-3 to TRBJ1-6; D possibly corresponds to TRBD1 (5 bases). Germline assignment: CDR1 MNHEY and CDR2 SVGEGT. This CDR3 comprises 15 residues. The V end was cut by 2 bases, the J end by 13 bases, with 18 bases between.